These 26 T cell receptor beta chains originate from one sample sequenced in a study of regulatory T cells in long-lasting Graves disease. Regarding time point: newly diagnosed GD, antithyroid drugs for less than 3 months. After RNA was extracted from PBMCs, the TCR library was made from it. TCR beta libraries were built with iRepertoire HTBI primers and Arm-PCR of CDR3 regions. TCRdb processed the multiplex PCR reads anew with MiXCR; each CDR3 protein has one entry. The profile shows 400,000 to 650,000 distinct CDR3 sequences, 15% to 20% of them singletons. Another study also made use of these data, one on T cells in Graves' hyperthyroidism and ophthalmopathy.

The material sequenced was peripheral blood mononuclear cells (PBMCs), taken at new diagnosis, from a patient treated with antithyroid drugs. All receptors come from a middle-aged woman with Graves disease.

Many counts were recorded for this clonotype. The chain combines TRBV6-2 or TRBV6-3 with TRBJ2-7; D ambiguous. Trimming pared 3 bases from V and 5 bases from J, leaving 14 bases between. The CDR3 covers 14 residues. Germline V gives CDR1 MNHEY, CDR2 SVGEGT. The CDR3 protein is CASSYPGRPHEQYF. In DNA form, the CDR3 reads TGTGCCAGCAGTTATCCTGGCAGGCCCCACGAGCAGTACTTC.

This clonotype was recorded at least ten times. The chain joins TRBV15 to TRBJ1-1; D unclear. Germline CDR1 LNHNV, CDR2 YYDKDF (reference sequence). The CDR3 length is 14 residues. V was trimmed by 0 bases and J by 6 bases, leaving 11 bases between them. The CDR3 DNA is TGTGCCACCAGCAGAGATCTTATGGACCCTGAAGCTTTCTTT. It specifies CATSRDLMDPEAFF.

This clonotype has a count of ten or more. The chain recombines TRBV9 with TRBJ1-4; D might be TRBD1 (6 bases). Germline CDR1 and CDR2: SGDLS and YYNGEE. The V end was cut by 0 bases, the J end by 2 bases, with 17 bases between. This CDR3 has 18 amino acids. The chain's CDR3 is CASSVDPDSRITNEKLFF. The CDR3 bases are TGTGCCAGCAGCGTAGACCCGGACAGTCGAATTACTAATGAAAAACTGTTTTTT. The whole variable domain, filled in from reference TRBV9 and TRBJ1-4, reads DSGVTQTPKHLITATGQRVTLRCSPRSGDLSVYWYQQSLDQGLQFLIQYYNGEERAKGNILERFSAQQFPDLHSELNLSSLELGDSALYFCASSVDPDSRITNEKLFFGSGTQLSVL.

At least ten counts were recorded for this clonotype. The chain has TRBV12-3 or TRBV12-4 and TRBJ1-1; the D is unclear. This CDR3 is built from 13 residues. The V end lost 6 bases, the J end lost 3 bases, and 11 bases lay between the germline ends. CDR3 nucleotide sequence: TGTGCCAGCAGCCGCTACGGGGACACTGAAGCTTTCTTT. This codes for CASSRYGDTEAFF.

This clonotype was counted at least ten times. The chain uses TRBV2 and TRBJ1-2; tentatively, D is TRBD1 (5 bases). The germline V and J ends were trimmed by 6 bases and 6 bases, with 14 bases remaining between them. Germline-derived CDR1 and CDR2 are SNHLY and FYNNEI. The CDR3 loop spans 13 amino acids. The CDR3 reads CASRWGGTNGYTF. The CDR3 bases are TGTGCCAGCAGGTGGGGGGGAACAAATGGCTACACCTTC.

This clonotype was detected only a few times. The chain has TRBV6-1 and TRBJ2-5; 7 bases match TRBD2. The germline V gene encodes CDR1 MNHNS and CDR2 SASEGT. CDR3 length: 13 residues. The V and J ends lost 8 bases and 5 bases, in that order; junction bases with no gene match: 8. The CDR3 nucleotides are TGTGCCAGCTCGAAGCGGGGAGGGGAGACCCAGTACTTC. Translation: CASSKRGGETQYF.

This clonotype has at least ten counts. The V call is TRBV12-3 or TRBV12-4, the J call TRBJ1-1; TRBD1 might be the D (6 bases). This CDR3 is 15 amino acids long. V shed 5 bases and J shed 8 bases, with 21 bases lying between them. The CDR3 DNA follows: TGTGCCAGCAGTCTTAACAGGGTTGTTTCGGGCGAAGCTTTCTTT. This codes for CASSLNRVVSGEAFF.

The chain links TRBV9 to TRBJ2-1; 7 nucleotides agree with TRBD2. From germline, CDR1 is SGDLS and CDR2 YYNGEE. This CDR3 comprises 15 residues. J gave up 1 base and V 3 bases, and 4 bases lay outside the gene matches. The CDR3 DNA reads as TGTGCCAGCAGCGCAGCGGGGAATTCCTACAATGAGCAGTTCTTC. Amino acids: CASSAAGNSYNEQFF.

V is TRBV10-3 and J is TRBJ1-5; TRBD1 matches 9 bases. CDR3 length: 15 residues. CDR1 and CDR2 (germline): ENHRY, SYGVKD. After removal of 6 bases from V and 4 bases from J, the junction contained 7 bases not matched to a gene. CDR3 amino acids: CAIRPGTGFNQPQHF. For the CDR3, the DNA is TGTGCCATCAGGCCCGGGACAGGGTTTAATCAGCCCCAGCATTTT.

This clonotype appeared many times. The V and J genes are TRBV18 and TRBJ1-1; D uncertain. This CDR3 is built from 14 residues. V lost 0 bases, J lost 5 bases, and 10 bases lay in between. Germline CDR1 and CDR2: KGHSH and LQKENI. The CDR3 loop is CASSPPQKRTEAFF. The CDR3 nucleotides read TGTGCCAGCTCACCACCGCAGAAGAGGACTGAAGCTTTCTTT.

This clonotype was detected many times. J is TRBJ1-1 and V is TRBV28; D gene uncertain. Germline CDR1 MDHEN, CDR2 SYDVKM. V was trimmed by 6 bases and J by 9 bases, leaving 11 bases between them. CDR3 length: 11 amino acids. In DNA, the CDR3 is TGTGCCAGCAGCAATGGGTTGAAAGCTTTCTTT. Protein product: CASSNGLKAFF.

As for this clonotype: A much larger clone differs by one base, so this may be a read error. This sequence joins TRBV12-3 or TRBV12-4 and TRBJ2-7, with 7 bases identical to TRBD2. This CDR3 comprises 17 residues. The CDR3 DNA reads TGTGCCAGCAGCTTAGCGGGTCGCAGTGGGTTCCGCAATGAGCAGTACTTC. As protein: CASSLAGRSGFRNEQYF.

This clonotype was detected ten times or more. The chain joins TRBV27 to TRBJ1-1; no clear D. This CDR3 is built from 14 residues. The V end lost 2 bases, the J end lost 1 base, and 8 bases lay between the germline ends. Germline V gene sequence: CDR1 MNHEY, CDR2 SMNVEV (reference sequence). The CDR3 sequence is CASSLSRANTEAFF. The CDR3 bases are TGTGCCAGCAGTTTAAGCCGGGCGAACACTGAAGCTTTCTTT.

The chain joins TRBV19 to TRBJ1-1; D gene uncertain. The V gene lost 1 base and the J gene lost 10 bases, with 10 bases spanning the gap. This CDR3 contains 12 residues. CDR1 and CDR2 from the germline V gene are LNHDA and SQIVND (reference sequence). The CDR3 region has the DNA TGTGCCAGTAGTATAGGGTACAGTTCAGCTTTCTTT. Translated: CASSIGYSSAFF.

This clonotype came up many times. The chain is built from TRBV3-1 and TRBJ2-7; a weak D match, TRBD1 (5 bases). The CDR3 covers 15 residues. V dropped 4 bases and J dropped 3 bases, with 16 bases sitting between them. The germline gives CDR1 LGHDT, CDR2 YNNKEL (reference sequence). The CDR3 nucleotides read TGTGCCAGCAGCCCCGGCGCGACAGCCGGCTACGAGCAGTACTTC. It translates to CASSPGATAGYEQYF.

This clonotype has ten or more counts. The genes are TRBV30 and TRBJ2-7; TRBD2 agrees at 7 bases. CDR1 is GTSNPN, CDR2 SVGIG, per germline (reference sequence). V lost 2 bases and J lost 3; bases outside the gene matches: 4. The length of the CDR3 is 13 residues. The CDR3 DNA follows: TGTGCCTGGAGTCCCAGGGACTACTACGAGCAGTACTTC. Translation: CAWSPRDYYEQYF.

This clonotype appeared many times. The rearrangement uses TRBV6-1 and TRBJ2-7; 9 bases are a match to TRBD1. The CDR3 spans 15 residues. CDR1 and CDR2 from the germline V gene are MNHNS and SASEGT. V dropped 1 base and J dropped 4; count of bases not matched to a gene: 5. The CDR3 sequence: CASSEEGQGDYEQYF. CDR3 DNA sequence: TGTGCCAGCAGTGAAGAGGGACAGGGAGATTACGAGCAGTACTTC.

This clonotype was picked up many times. The chain employs TRBV28 and TRBJ2-7, with 7 nucleotides matching TRBD1. The V gene's germline CDR1 is MDHEN and CDR2 SYDVKM. This CDR3 region has 13 residues. V lost 6 bases, J lost 3 bases, and 5 bases stayed unmatched. The CDR3 coding sequence is TGTGCCAGCAGCTCGGGACAGAACTACGAGCAGTACTTC. Encoded protein: CASSSGQNYEQYF.

The gene calls are TRBV6-1 and TRBJ1-1; D possibly corresponds to TRBD1 (6 bases). The CDR3 loop spans 14 amino acids. Trimming stripped 7 bases from V and 1 base from J, with 13 bases between. Germline V lookup: CDR1 MNHNS, CDR2 SASEGT. CDR3 coding DNA: TGTGCCAGCAATAGACAGGAGAGGAACACTGAAGCTTTCTTT. It specifies CASNRQERNTEAFF.

This clonotype came up many times. V usage is TRBV3-1 and J usage is TRBJ1-4, with D possibly TRBD1 on 6 matching bases. V was clipped by 5 bases and J by 8 bases, with 9 bases between them. Looked up from germline, CDR1 is LGHDT and CDR2 is YNNKEL (reference sequence). The CDR3 is 12 amino acids. The chain's CDR3 is CASSDRREKLFF. CDR3 in DNA: TGTGCCAGCAGCGACAGGAGGGAAAAACTGTTTTTT.

This clonotype was seen at least ten times. The rearrangement joins TRBV12-3 or TRBV12-4 to TRBJ1-6, with TRBD1 as a possible D gene (5 bases). Trimming removed 5 bases from V and 8 bases from J, with 13 bases in between. The CDR3 has 14 amino acids. The DNA of the CDR3 is TGTGCCAGCAGTCGACAGTTTGCTTATTCACCCCTCCACTTT. Protein: CASSRQFAYSPLHF.

This rearrangement joins TRBV5-1 to TRBJ2-1; 7 bases map to TRBD2. The germline V gene has CDR1 SGHRS and CDR2 YFSETQ. Germline trimming cut 1 base from V and 9 bases from J; bases unmatched to any gene: 10. This CDR3 comprises 15 residues. For the CDR3, the DNA is TGCGCCAGCAGCTTGATTGCGGGGGATGGGAGTGAGCAGTTCTTC. Residues: CASSLIAGDGSEQFF.

This clonotype was seen only a few times. The gene calls are TRBV19 and TRBJ2-5; 12 bases are shared with TRBD2. The V segment lost 5 bases and the J segment 7 bases; nucleotides outside the gene matches: 8. CDR3 length: 15 amino acids. Germline CDR1 reads LNHDA; CDR2 reads SQIVND (reference sequence). DNA of the CDR3: TGTGCCAGTAGTGGTGGACTAGCGGGGACGGGGACCCAGTACTTC. Translation: CASSGGLAGTGTQYF.

Only a few counts were recorded for this clonotype. This CDR3 fails to terminate in the conserved phenylalanine or tryptophan, so it likely reflects a read error. The chain has TRBV19 and TRBJ1-1, with a weak D call TRBD1 (5 bases). The germline CDR1 and CDR2 sequences are LNHDA and SQIVND (reference sequence). This CDR3 has 14 amino acids. V shed 11 bases and J shed 0 bases, with 16 bases lying between them. For the CDR3, the DNA is TGTGCCGTACGGGGCGGCACCTTGAACACTGAAGCTTTCCTT. Residues: CAVRGGTLNTEAFL.

The chain combines TRBV6-1 with TRBJ2-7; D is unresolved. Trimming cost V 11 bases and J 2 bases, with 22 bases left between them. The CDR3 covers 15 residues. The germline CDR1 and CDR2 sequences are MNHNS and SASEGT. The CDR3: CAVQPARTSTYEQYF. The CDR3 DNA reads as TGTGCCGTCCAACCGGCCCGGACCAGCACCTACGAGCAGTACTTC.

This clonotype has a single count. The chain recombines TRBV20-1 with TRBJ1-5; 9 nucleotides agree with TRBD1. V was clipped by 0 bases and J by 2 bases; unmatched bases: 14. Germline CDR1 and CDR2: DFQATT and SNEGSKA (reference sequence). CDR3 length: 19 residues. CDR3 in amino acids: CSARDEWTGEALCNQPQHF. The CDR3, as DNA: TGCAGTGCTAGAGATGAATGGACAGGGGAGGCGCTTTGCAATCAGCCCCAGCATTTT.